Included here is one T cell receptor (beta chain) sequence, with context. The target of this receptor is not known. Per-nucleotide qualities are absent, and no much larger clonotype sits a single base away. After removal of 3 bases from V and 8 bases from J, the junction retains 6 bases not matched to a gene. CDR1 and CDR2, looked up from the germline V gene, are MNHEY and SVGAGI. The CDR3 runs 15 residues from the cysteine to the phenylalanine. Only CDR3 DNA remains: 45 bases, in frame from the first base. This sample stems from a study of blood T cell repertoires in COVID-19 (dated by TCRdb to 2020 to 2021). Context from the whole study: The collaborator samples originated in the United States, Italy and Spain and spanned the acute and convalescent phases of COVID-19. The repertoires were released in a freely available public database meant as a resource for research on the immune response to SARS-CoV-2. Samples came from the ongoing ImmuneRACE study (first 160 participants) plus 1,254 subjects from 6 global collaborators. Where available, HLA class I and class II types were taken from metadata supplied by the sample provider and were not determined by assay-based typing. The material from the prospective study consisted of cDNA or gDNA derived from T cells, B-cell-depleted T cells, or PBMCs. The dataset comprised deeply sampled blood TCRbeta repertoires from subjects exposed to, actively infected with, or recovered from COVID-19. The sample metadata nearly always contained a de-identified subject ID, COVID-19 status, age in years and sex. Results the study describes overall, beyond this receptor: The quantity of clinical and demographic metadata differed by source and by participant and was supplied without curation.

A second Seattle source provided samples from volunteer blood donors who had recovered from COVID-19. Collaborating institutions collected whole blood in K2EDTA tubes following their own protocols. Collaborator samples were shipped for TCRbeta analysis as frozen whole blood, isolated PBMCs, or DNA extracted from either sample type. The immunoSEQ Assay, a bias-controlled multiplex PCR, was used to amplify TCRbeta CDR3 regions from genomic DNA. As for the authors' bioinformatics: Within the assay, amplification of reference gene primers was used to estimate how many nucleated cells each sample contained. To quantify the absolute abundance of each unique TCRbeta CDR3 rearrangement, sequence reads were collapsed and filtered. For each sample, productive Simpson clonality was calculated as the square root of Simpson's diversity index across productive rearrangements. Imported from immuneACCESS, the table was reduced by TCRdb to in-frame sequences with V and J called. These copies leave out some clones; in studies compared against another copy, an unresolved V gene accounts for under half, and the cause of the remainder is not known. That table furnishes V, J and clone size, whereas the DNA furnished D and trimming. The sample records roughly 170,000 clones, around 82% of which are singletons. The ten most abundant clones make up 1% to 1.5% of the sample.

The sequence was obtained from a man in his sixties who had recovered from COVID-19. The sequenced material came from peripheral blood. The chain is made from TRBV6-5 and TRBJ2-1; 11 bases in the middle match TRBD2. The CDR3 is CASSYVGTSGYEQFF. The nucleotides read TGTGCCAGCAGTTATGTTGGGACTAGCGGTTATGAGCAGTTCTTC.